Listed here are 8 T cell receptor beta chains from one sample, sequenced in a study of T cells after yellow fever vaccination. Each CDR3 protein is one row after TCRdb ran MiXCR on the 5' RACE reads. The data show roughly 94,000 distinct CDR3 sequences, with approximately 9% seen just once and over 15% held by the top ten. The specimen comprised CD8+ T cells not binding an NS4B(214-222) dextramer, sorted from PBMCs, sampled less than 18 days after the first yellow fever vaccination. The receptors were gathered from a man aged 18-30 years who received the YFV17D yellow fever vaccine.

The chain uses TRBV6-5 and TRBJ1-5; no clear D gene. Per germline, CDR1 MNHEY and CDR2 SVGAGI. The CDR3 is 16 residues long. Trimming pared 1 base from V and 0 bases from J, leaving 10 bases between. The DNA for the CDR3 is TGTGCCAGCAGTTACTTGCCGCAGTATAGCAATCAGCCCCAGCATTTT. Translation: CASSYLPQYSNQPQHF.

The chain is built from TRBV4-3 and TRBJ1-5; D unclear. CDR1 is LGHNA and CDR2 is YSLEER in the germline V gene. The CDR3 covers 15 residues. The V gene lost 0 bases and the J gene lost 0 bases, with 6 bases spanning the gap. CDR3 residues: CASSQDRFSNQPQHF. For the CDR3, the DNA is TGCGCCAGCAGCCAAGACAGGTTTAGCAATCAGCCCCAGCATTTT.

The gene calls are TRBV19 and TRBJ2-5, with D possibly being TRBD1 (8 bases). V lost 7 bases to trimming and J lost 4 bases, with 19 bases between them. The CDR3 sequence is 15 residues long. In germline, CDR1 is LNHDA, CDR2 SQIVND (reference sequence). The DNA of the CDR3 is TGTGCCAGTACCCCAACAGGGGGGAGGGCAGAGACCCAGTACTTC. Translated: CASTPTGGRAETQYF.

The chain joins TRBV20-1 to TRBJ1-5; no firm D call. V dropped 5 bases and J dropped 2 bases, with 13 bases sitting between them. This CDR3 has 14 amino acids. Germline CDR1 is DFQATT and CDR2 is SNEGSKA (reference sequence). The CDR3 loop is CSACEDWGNQPQHF. CDR3 coding DNA: TGCAGTGCTTGTGAGGACTGGGGCAATCAGCCCCAGCATTTT.

The V and J genes are TRBV27 and TRBJ1-1, with a possible D match to TRBD1 (6 bases). V was clipped by 6 bases and J by 0 bases, with 23 bases between them. Germline V gene sequence: CDR1 MNHEY, CDR2 SMNVEV (reference sequence). This CDR3 comprises 18 residues. The CDR3 DNA sequence: TGTGCCAGCAGACATGGGGTCGGGGGGCATCAAATGAACACTGAAGCTTTCTTT. Encoded protein: CASRHGVGGHQMNTEAFF.

The CDR3 region has the DNA TGCGCCAGCAGCCTTCGGGTGGAAGAGACCCAGTACTTC. This gives the protein CASSLRVEETQYF. This chain connects TRBV4-1 to TRBJ2-5; D is unresolved. V was shortened by 4 bases and J by 3 bases, with 9 bases between the two germline ends. The V gene's germline CDR1 is MGHRA and CDR2 YSYEKL. The CDR3 contains 13 residues.

This clonotype was observed a handful of times. The chain links TRBV27 to TRBJ2-4; maybe TRBD1 (5 bases). V was pared by 3 bases and J by 4 bases, with 10 bases between. Germline CDR1 and CDR2: MNHEY and SMNVEV (reference sequence). This CDR3 spans 14 amino acids. CDR3 amino acids: CASSLSTAKNIQYF. Here the CDR3 DNA reads TGTGCCAGCAGTTTGTCGACAGCGAAAAACATTCAGTACTTC.

The genes are TRBV7-2 and TRBJ2-3; D call uncertain. CDR1 is SGHTA, CDR2 FQGNSA, per germline. The CDR3 spans 12 residues. With 1 base removed from V and 9 bases from J, the gap between germline ends came to 8 bases. CDR3 in amino acids: CASSLGVETQYF. In DNA, the CDR3 is TGTGCCAGCAGCTTAGGGGTCGAGACGCAGTATTTT.